What follows are 20 T cell receptor beta chains derived from one specimen sequenced in a study of shared clonotypes between healthy human individuals. TCRdb keeps only in-frame clones here, not all; method: immunoSEQ multiplex PCR. Among fewer than 3 million clones, 92% were seen once, and the ten largest hold more than 0.35%. Sequencing was done on a sample of naive CD4+ T cells from PBMCs. The subset here: CD45RA+ positively selected. The receptors were gathered from a man aged 18 to 29 in good health. Some clones in this sample may be carry-over from other donors' samples.

The rearrangement links TRBV15 to TRBJ2-2, with D perhaps TRBD1 (6 bases). Between the trimmed V and J ends, which lost 4 bases and 4 bases, there was a span of 13 bases. The CDR3 sequence is 15 residues long. The germline V gene encodes CDR1 LNHNV and CDR2 YYDKDF (reference sequence). The CDR3 DNA is TGTGCCACCAGCACAAAATACAGGGTCACCGGGGAGCTGTTTTTT. Translation: CATSTKYRVTGELFF.

This chain joins TRBV5-1 and TRBJ1-1, with D unresolved. The CDR3 covers 14 residues. Trimming took 2 bases from V and 0 from J, leaving 8 bases between them. CDR1 is SGHRS and CDR2 is YFSETQ in the germline V gene. The CDR3 region is CASSFFSMNTEAFF. In DNA form, the CDR3 reads TGCGCCAGCAGCTTTTTTTCGATGAACACTGAAGCTTTCTTT.

This clone was counted a single time. In nucleotides, the CDR3 is TGTGCCAGCAGTCCAAGCAGGGCCGAAGAGACCCAGTACTTC. Its translation: CASSPSRAEETQYF. The V gene is TRBV7-2, the J gene TRBJ2-5; D perhaps matches TRBD1 (5 bases). This CDR3 has 14 residues. The V end was cut by 6 bases, the J end by 3 bases, with 14 bases between. From germline, CDR1 is SGHTA and CDR2 FQGNSA. The entire variable domain, with the rest obtained from reference TRBV7-2 and TRBJ2-5, is as follows: GAGVSQSPSNKVTEKGKDVELRCDPISGHTALYWYRQSLGQGLEFLIYFQGNSAPDKSGLPSDRFSAERTGGSVSTLTIQRTQQEDSAVYLCASSPSRAEETQYFGPGTRLLVL.

There are a few counts of this clone. The CDR3 is CASSLGLGTEAFF. DNA for the CDR3: TGTGCCAGCAGCTTAGGTTTGGGGACTGAAGCTTTCTTT. The rearrangement links TRBV7-3 to TRBJ1-1; D remains ambiguous. The CDR3 sequence is 13 residues long. V lost 2 bases, J lost 5 bases, and 9 bases lay in between. Germline V gives CDR1 SGHTA, CDR2 FQGTGA.

The chain links TRBV7-2 to TRBJ2-3, with D maybe TRBD2 (6 bases). Germline CDR1 reads SGHTA; CDR2 reads FQGNSA. This CDR3 has 13 residues. Trimming cost V 2 bases and J 5 bases, with 8 bases left between them. CDR3 DNA: TGTGCCAGCAGCTTAATAGCGGAAGATACGCAGTATTTT. This sequence encodes CASSLIAEDTQYF.

The CDR3 coding sequence is TGTGCCAGCAGCCCGGGATCTAAGCAGTTCTTC. Residues: CASSPGSKQFF. This chain joins TRBV6-1 and TRBJ2-1; maybe TRBD2 (5 bases). V lost 6 bases, J lost 11 bases, and 11 bases lay in between. CDR1 and CDR2 (germline): MNHNS, SASEGT. The CDR3 runs 11 residues.

V is TRBV4-1 and J is TRBJ1-2; 7 bases align to TRBD1. This CDR3 contains 14 residues. CDR1 and CDR2 (germline): MGHRA, YSYEKL. Trimming at V came to 5 bases and at J to 4 bases, leaving 7 bases not matched to a gene. The CDR3 region has the DNA TGCGCCAGCAGCGGACGGACAGGTGGCTATGGCTACACCTTC. Its translation: CASSGRTGGYGYTF.

The chain links TRBV2 to TRBJ2-7; D unresolved. CDR3 length: 15 residues. Trimming removed 1 base from V and 0 bases from J, with 10 bases in between. Germline V gene data show CDR1 as SNHLY and CDR2 as FYNNEI. CDR3 coding DNA: TGTGCCAGCAGTGAAGAAGCGTATAGCTCCTACGAGCAGTACTTC. Protein: CASSEEAYSSYEQYF.

For this clone: At the DNA level, this CDR3 is encoded by other sequences in the same sample as well. The CDR3 nucleotides are TGTGCCAGCAGTCCGGATGGGCACTCTGGAAACACCATATATTTT. Encoded protein: CASSPDGHSGNTIYF. The chain is built from TRBV6-5 and TRBJ1-3; D not certain. Germline V gives CDR1 MNHEY, CDR2 SVGAGI. CDR3 size: 15 residues. V lost 5 bases and J lost 0, with 11 bases in between.

V gene TRBV7-9 combines with J gene TRBJ2-2; TRBD1 aligns across 9 bases. Trimming removed 2 bases from V and 6 bases from J; junction bases left unmatched: 7. Germline assignment: CDR1 SEHNR and CDR2 FQNEAQ (reference sequence). The CDR3 extends over 16 amino acids. The CDR3, as DNA: TGTGCCAGCAGCTTACTGGGACAGGGCTCGCCCGGGGAGCTGTTTTTT. Amino acid sequence: CASSLLGQGSPGELFF.

This clone was seen only once. CDR3 loop: CASRRGRQSSNQPQHF. The CDR3 bases are TGTGCCAGCAGAAGAGGAAGACAAAGCAGCAATCAGCCCCAGCATTTT. V usage is TRBV28 and J usage is TRBJ1-5; D uncertain. The CDR3 runs to 16 residues. Trimming shortened V by 6 bases and J by 1 base, and 16 bases separated the two germline ends. Germline CDR1 reads MDHEN; CDR2 reads SYDVKM. The full variable domain, its missing parts supplied by reference TRBV28 and TRBJ1-5, is DVKVTQSSRYLVKRTGEKVFLECVQDMDHENMFWYRQDPGLGLRLIYFSYDVKMKEKGDIPEGYSVSREKKERFSLILESASTNQTSMYLCASRRGRQSSNQPQHFGDGTRLSIL.

This clone appeared a few times. V usage is TRBV9 and J usage is TRBJ1-3; D possibly corresponds to TRBD1 (5 bases). The V and J ends lost 4 bases and 2 bases respectively, with 13 bases between them. The CDR3 is made up of 15 amino acids. Germline CDR1 reads SGDLS; CDR2 reads YYNGEE. DNA of the CDR3: TGTGCCAGCAGCCCAGCGGGGGAGGCTGGAAACACCATATATTTT. It is translated as CASSPAGEAGNTIYF.

Regarding this clone: The sample holds other DNA sequences that translate to the same CDR3. The chain has TRBV2 and TRBJ2-1; D ambiguous. Germline V gene lookup returns CDR1 SNHLY and CDR2 FYNNEI. This CDR3 region has 11 residues. Trimming shortened V by 6 bases and J by 4 bases, and 4 bases separated the two germline ends. The DNA for the CDR3 is TGTGCCAGCAGCGATTACAATGAGCAGTTCTTC. Translated: CASSDYNEQFF.

J is TRBJ1-1 and V is TRBV7-2, with D hard to call. V lost 1 base and J 7 bases, leaving 10 bases between the germline ends. The CDR3 runs 13 residues. The germline V gene encodes CDR1 SGHTA and CDR2 FQGNSA. Written as DNA, the CDR3 is TGTGCCAGCAGCTTAGGAAGGGTTAGTGAAGCTTTCTTT. Amino acid sequence: CASSLGRVSEAFF. Full variable domain (outside the CDR3, taken from reference TRBV7-2 and TRBJ1-1): GAGVSQSPSNKVTEKGKDVELRCDPISGHTALYWYRQSLGQGLEFLIYFQGNSAPDKSGLPSDRFSAERTGGSVSTLTIQRTQQEDSAVYLCASSLGRVSEAFFGQGTRLTVV.

The rearrangement uses TRBV29-1 and TRBJ2-2, with no clear D. Germline CDR1 reads SQVTM; CDR2 reads ANQGSEA. The V end was cut by 5 bases, the J end by 6 bases, with 7 bases between. This CDR3 has 11 residues. Written as DNA, the CDR3 is TGCAGCGTTATCTTCTCCGGGGAGCTGTTTTTT. Protein product: CSVIFSGELFF.

The chain employs TRBV5-1 and TRBJ2-5; 7 nucleotides line up with TRBD2. Germline CDR1 SGHRS, CDR2 YFSETQ. The CDR3 covers 14 residues. V dropped 4 bases and J dropped 6; count of bases not matched to a gene: 9. CDR3 nucleotides: TGCGCCAGCAGCCCAACGGGAGGACCACAGACCCAGTACTTC. It yields the protein CASSPTGGPQTQYF.

The chain couples TRBV7-9 to TRBJ2-7, with 7 bases lining up with TRBD2. This CDR3 has 18 amino acids. Germline CDR1 is SEHNR and CDR2 is FQNEAQ (reference sequence). The V segment lost 5 bases and the J segment 3 bases; nucleotides outside the gene matches: 19. The CDR3 bases are TGTGCCAGCAGCCCCCGCCCGGCCTCCGGGACTACCATCTACGAGCAGTACTTC. Its protein product is CASSPRPASGTTIYEQYF.

The chain is built from TRBV7-3 and TRBJ2-5, with D perhaps matching TRBD2 (6 bases). This CDR3 contains 14 residues. Trimming shortened V by 1 base and J by 5 bases, and 11 bases separated the two germline ends. Germline CDR1 SGHTA, CDR2 FQGTGA. The CDR3 loop is CASSLSALAETQYF. The DNA of the CDR3 is TGTGCCAGCAGCTTAAGTGCCCTAGCGGAGACCCAGTACTTC. Together with reference TRBV7-3 and TRBJ2-5, the CDR3 gives the full variable domain: GAGVSQTPSNKVTEKGKYVELRCDPISGHTALYWYRQSLGQGPEFLIYFQGTGAADDSGLPNDRFFAVRPEGSVSTLKIQRTERGDSAVYLCASSLSALAETQYFGPGTRLLVL.

This chain links TRBV6-5 with TRBJ2-1; TRBD2 matches 8 bases. This CDR3 contains 13 residues. Looked up from germline, CDR1 is MNHEY and CDR2 is SVGAGI. Germline trimming cut 6 bases from V and 5 bases from J; bases unmatched to any gene: 3. The CDR3 is CASRTSGDNEQFF. The CDR3 DNA is TGTGCCAGCAGAACTAGCGGCGACAATGAGCAGTTCTTC.

The rearrangement links TRBV10-3 to TRBJ1-2, with a weak D call TRBD1 (5 bases). Trimming stripped 6 bases from V and 0 bases from J, with 8 bases between. The germline gives CDR1 ENHRY, CDR2 SYGVKD. The CDR3 is 13 amino acids. CDR3 DNA: TGTGCCATCAGGGGGCAACCTAACTATGGCTACACCTTC. It encodes CAIRGQPNYGYTF.